A selection of T cell receptor beta chains follows, all from one sample in a study of T cell repertoires in ileal Crohn's disease. The repertoire was sequenced with immunoSEQ multiplex PCR; TCRdb's copy has only in-frame clones and lacks some. The table lists some 14,000 clones, roughly nine tenths of them singletons. The source material was ileal tissue. These receptors were taken from an adult with Crohn's disease. Each CDR3 is given without its conserved first and last residue. D genes are given only for firm matches.

V | D | CDR3
TRBV6-1 | - | ASSEAGRTQH
TRBV30 | TRBD1 | AWRIKGAIGELF
TRBV11-2 | - | ASRRQHPPSNQPQH
TRBV19 | TRBD2 | ASSSRGLETDTQY
TRBV7-2 | - | ASSGTGYSNQPQH
TRBV30 | - | AWSVDSNTDTQY
TRBV28 | - | ASTMNTEAF
TRBV5-1 | TRBD2 | ASSSLGGGTETQY
TRBV29-1 | TRBD2 | SVYEAASGVYNEQF
TRBV7-2 | - | ASSLMRNTEAF
TRBV9 | - | ASTRGQAAYEQY
TRBV9 | TRBD1 | ASSVGGTGGTEAF
TRBV19 | TRBD1 | ASSPRRPGQGWYEQY
TRBV11-2 | TRBD1 | ASSQDRAFGGANVLT
TRBV30 | TRBD1 | AWSQDRVAPQH
TRBV29-1 | TRBD1 | SVEKPGQTYEQY
TRBV6-1 | TRBD1 | ASDREWRETQY
TRBV7-2 | - | ASSPGTGRYGEQF
TRBV7-9 | TRBD2 | ASQGLAGDNEQF
TRBV5-1 | TRBD1 | ASSLGTGGEAF
TRBV5-1 | - | ASSLDPGSLSNEQF
TRBV7-2 | - | ASSLGQSYGYT
TRBV5-4 | TRBD2 | ASSFWGSGILDTQY
TRBV7-9 | TRBD1 | ATGQGSAEAF
TRBV7-3 | TRBD1 | ASSGDSVTDTQY
TRBV7-6 | TRBD1 | ASSRDSYTEAF
TRBV5-4 | - | ASSLWGSRATDTQY
TRBV5-1 | TRBD1 | ASSPWTGEYYGYT
TRBV27 | TRBD1 | ASSSGQGGRPEAF
TRBV7-2 | TRBD1 | ASSPRVTGGETQY
TRBV7-8 | - | ASSLAPYSPKNIQY
TRBV7-2 | TRBD1 | ASSPTPGQPNEKLF
TRBV15 | - | ATSRDRGREPQH
TRBV19 | - | ASSPWSGRESNYGYT
TRBV6-5 | TRBD2 | ASSTSGESTDTQY
TRBV6-5 | - | ASSFSSSYNSPLH
TRBV9 | TRBD1 | ASSARDREYNEQF
TRBV5-1 | TRBD1 | ASSQGQGVGETQY